The rows below give T cell receptor beta chains drawn from one sample of a study of T cells in Graves' hyperthyroidism and ophthalmopathy. TCRdb re-derived calls from the multiplex PCR reads in MiXCR, one entry per CDR3 protein. The top ten clones hold less than 4.5% of a sample with under 650,000 distinct CDR3 sequences, 15% to 20% of them seen once. Specimen: blood. The origin of the receptors is a woman aged 25 to 39 with Graves' hyperthyroidism. CDR3s include the opening cysteine and the closing phenylalanine or tryptophan. The D gene is left open where the match is weak. A clone size is listed for some rows: how often the clone was seen (once, few, many), or a class if it is expanded.

j_call: TRBJ2-7; v_call: TRBV10-3; clone_size: -; d_call: -; cdr3_nt: TGTGCCATCAGTGATTACTCCTACGAGCAGTACTTC; cdr3_aa: CAISDYSYEQYF
j_call: TRBJ2-1; v_call: TRBV12-3/TRBV12-4; clone_size: -; d_call: -; cdr3_nt: TGTGCCAGCAGTTCACCGGGACAGGGGAGCGGGCTAGCGGGAGACTTCAGGGGACCTGAGCAGTTCTTC; cdr3_aa: CASSSPGQGSGLAGDFRGPEQFF
j_call: TRBJ1-2; v_call: TRBV30; clone_size: few; d_call: -; cdr3_nt: TGTGCCTGGATCGGGCAGGAAGGCTATGGCTACACCTTC; cdr3_aa: CAWIGQEGYGYTF
j_call: TRBJ2-7; v_call: TRBV12-3/TRBV12-4; clone_size: many; d_call: -; cdr3_nt: TGTGCCAGCAACTTAGGATCCGAATACGAGCAGTACTTC; cdr3_aa: CASNLGSEYEQYF
j_call: TRBJ1-4; v_call: TRBV13; clone_size: -; d_call: -; cdr3_nt: TGTGCCAGCAGCTTAGGCTTGAGAGGGAATGAAAAACTGTTTTTT; cdr3_aa: CASSLGLRGNEKLFF
j_call: TRBJ2-1; v_call: TRBV9; clone_size: -; d_call: -; cdr3_nt: TGTGCCAGCAGCGTAGAAGTCAGGTCCTACAATGAGCAGTTCTTC; cdr3_aa: CASSVEVRSYNEQFF
j_call: TRBJ2-3; v_call: TRBV12-3/TRBV12-4; clone_size: once; d_call: TRBD2; cdr3_nt: TGTGCCAGCAACCAAAGGGCGGGAGGAGGGACAGATACGCAGTATTTT; cdr3_aa: CASNQRAGGGTDTQYF
j_call: TRBJ2-1; v_call: TRBV27; clone_size: many; d_call: TRBD1; cdr3_nt: TGTGCCAGCAGTATCTTGGACAGGGGGCTCAAATCCTACAATGAGCAGTTCTTC; cdr3_aa: CASSILDRGLKSYNEQFF
j_call: TRBJ1-2; v_call: TRBV27; clone_size: many; d_call: TRBD1; cdr3_nt: TGTGCCAGCAGTTCGACAGGGGGCCCTGACAAGTATGGCTACACCTTC; cdr3_aa: CASSSTGGPDKYGYTF
j_call: TRBJ1-1; v_call: TRBV19; clone_size: -; d_call: TRBD1; cdr3_nt: TGTGCCAGTAGTATAGGGGAGGGGGCTCTATGGAACACTGAAGCTTTCTTT; cdr3_aa: CASSIGEGALWNTEAFF
j_call: TRBJ1-1; v_call: TRBV27; clone_size: -; d_call: -; cdr3_nt: TGTGCCAGCAGTTTAGACAGGTTCATGAACACTGAAGCTTTCTTT; cdr3_aa: CASSLDRFMNTEAFF
j_call: TRBJ2-2; v_call: TRBV7-2; clone_size: few; d_call: TRBD2; cdr3_nt: TGTGCCAGCAGCATACTAGCGGGAGACCTCACCGGGGAGCTGTTTTTT; cdr3_aa: CASSILAGDLTGELFF
j_call: TRBJ2-4; v_call: TRBV9; clone_size: many; d_call: -; cdr3_nt: TGTGCCAGCAGCCTCCTTGCTGGGGGCAACATTCAGTACTTC; cdr3_aa: CASSLLAGGNIQYF
j_call: TRBJ2-7; v_call: TRBV29-1; clone_size: many; d_call: TRBD1; cdr3_nt: TGCAGCGTTACGGGCGCCGGGACAGGGGACGAGCAGTACTTC; cdr3_aa: CSVTGAGTGDEQYF
j_call: TRBJ2-7; v_call: TRBV4-1; clone_size: -; d_call: -; cdr3_nt: TGCGCCAGCAGCCAAGATATAGGACGGAGTACCTACGAGCAGTACTTC; cdr3_aa: CASSQDIGRSTYEQYF
j_call: TRBJ2-1; v_call: TRBV28; clone_size: few; d_call: TRBD2; cdr3_nt: TGTGCCACCATCCAGGGACTAGCTTACAATGAGCAGTTCTTC; cdr3_aa: CATIQGLAYNEQFF
j_call: TRBJ2-3; v_call: TRBV7-3; clone_size: -; d_call: -; cdr3_nt: TGTGCCAGCAGCTTAAGTGGGGGGCACACAGATACGCAGTATTTT; cdr3_aa: CASSLSGGHTDTQYF
j_call: TRBJ1-1; v_call: TRBV5-1; clone_size: -; d_call: -; cdr3_nt: TGCGCCAGCAGGTACTCCGGGGTAGGGGGGTACACTGAAGCTTTCTTT; cdr3_aa: CASRYSGVGGYTEAFF
j_call: TRBJ1-1; v_call: TRBV19; clone_size: -; d_call: TRBD1; cdr3_nt: TGTGCCAGTAGTATAGGCGACAGGGTAGCTTTCTTT; cdr3_aa: CASSIGDRVAFF
j_call: TRBJ2-1; v_call: TRBV19; clone_size: many; d_call: -; cdr3_nt: TGTGCCAGTAGTATAGGAGGGTACAATGAGCAGTTCTTC; cdr3_aa: CASSIGGYNEQFF
j_call: TRBJ1-5; v_call: TRBV19; clone_size: many; d_call: TRBD1; cdr3_nt: TGTGCCAGTAGTATACGGGACAGGGGGCATCAGCCCCAGCATTTT; cdr3_aa: CASSIRDRGHQPQHF
j_call: TRBJ2-5; v_call: TRBV11-2; clone_size: many; d_call: -; cdr3_nt: TGTGCCAGCAGCTTAGCCCCAGGTGCAGAGACCCAGTACTTC; cdr3_aa: CASSLAPGAETQYF
j_call: TRBJ2-2; v_call: TRBV29-1; clone_size: many; d_call: -; cdr3_nt: TGCAGCGTGGGAACCGGGGAGCTGTTTTTT; cdr3_aa: CSVGTGELFF
j_call: TRBJ2-3; v_call: TRBV19; clone_size: few; d_call: TRBD2; cdr3_nt: TGTGCCAGTAGATTAAGAGCGGGAGGGCCGACAGATACGCAGTATTTT; cdr3_aa: CASRLRAGGPTDTQYF
j_call: TRBJ2-5; v_call: TRBV27; clone_size: many; d_call: -; cdr3_nt: TGTGCCAGCAGTTTATCGAGCTCCTGGCCCCCCCAAGAGACCCAGTACTTC; cdr3_aa: CASSLSSSWPPQETQYF
j_call: TRBJ2-5; v_call: TRBV10-3; clone_size: many; d_call: -; cdr3_nt: TGTGCCATCAGTGAGGGCTCCTTAGGCCACCAAGAGACCCAGTACTTC; cdr3_aa: CAISEGSLGHQETQYF
j_call: TRBJ1-5; v_call: TRBV27; clone_size: many; d_call: TRBD1; cdr3_nt: TGTGCCAGCAGCTCGACAGGGTTTGGCAATCAGCCCCAGCATTTT; cdr3_aa: CASSSTGFGNQPQHF
j_call: TRBJ2-1; v_call: TRBV7-8; clone_size: many; d_call: -; cdr3_nt: TGTGCCAGCAGCCCCCAGGGTGAACTATACAATGAGCAGTTCTTC; cdr3_aa: CASSPQGELYNEQFF
j_call: TRBJ1-1; v_call: TRBV28; clone_size: many; d_call: -; cdr3_nt: TGTGCCAGCAGTGTAACAGGGACCGTTAACACTGAAGCTTTCTTT; cdr3_aa: CASSVTGTVNTEAFF
j_call: TRBJ2-7; v_call: TRBV11-2; clone_size: many; d_call: -; cdr3_nt: TGTGCCAGCAGCTTACGGGCGGGACCCTACGAGCAGTACTTC; cdr3_aa: CASSLRAGPYEQYF
j_call: TRBJ2-1; v_call: TRBV6-1; clone_size: many; d_call: -; cdr3_nt: TGTGCCAGCAGTTGGGGACCGGGCCAGGTCAATGAGCAGTTCTTC; cdr3_aa: CASSWGPGQVNEQFF
j_call: TRBJ1-1; v_call: TRBV5-1; clone_size: -; d_call: -; cdr3_nt: TGCGCCAGCAGCTGGGAAGACGGAAACACTGAAGCTTTCTTT; cdr3_aa: CASSWEDGNTEAFF
j_call: TRBJ2-7; v_call: TRBV20-1; clone_size: many; d_call: TRBD1; cdr3_nt: TGCAGTGCTAGAGAAGAGGGACAGGGGGACGAGCAGTACTTC; cdr3_aa: CSAREEGQGDEQYF
j_call: TRBJ2-3; v_call: TRBV20-1; clone_size: few; d_call: TRBD2; cdr3_nt: TGCAGTGCTACTCGTCTATTGGTGGCGGGAGGGGCAGATACGCAGTATTTT; cdr3_aa: CSATRLLVAGGADTQYF
j_call: TRBJ2-3; v_call: TRBV7-9; clone_size: many; d_call: -; cdr3_nt: TGTGCCAGCCGCTTGGGGAGCACAGATACGCAGTATTTT; cdr3_aa: CASRLGSTDTQYF